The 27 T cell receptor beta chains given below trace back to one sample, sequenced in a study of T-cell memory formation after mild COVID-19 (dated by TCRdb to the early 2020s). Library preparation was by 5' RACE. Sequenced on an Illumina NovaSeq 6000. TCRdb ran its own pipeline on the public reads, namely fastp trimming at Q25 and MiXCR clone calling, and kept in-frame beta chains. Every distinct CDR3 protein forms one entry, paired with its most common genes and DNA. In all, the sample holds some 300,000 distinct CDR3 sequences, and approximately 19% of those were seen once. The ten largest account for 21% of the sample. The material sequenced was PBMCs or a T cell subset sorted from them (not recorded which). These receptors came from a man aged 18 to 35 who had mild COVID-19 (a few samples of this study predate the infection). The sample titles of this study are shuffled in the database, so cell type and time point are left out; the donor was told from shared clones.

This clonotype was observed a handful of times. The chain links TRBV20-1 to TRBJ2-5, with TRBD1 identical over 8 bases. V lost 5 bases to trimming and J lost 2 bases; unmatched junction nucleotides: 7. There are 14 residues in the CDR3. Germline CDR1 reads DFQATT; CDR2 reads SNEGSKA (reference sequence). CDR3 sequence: CSAQGAPGQETQYF. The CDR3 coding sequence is TGCAGTGCTCAGGGGGCGCCAGGGCAAGAGACCCAGTACTTC.

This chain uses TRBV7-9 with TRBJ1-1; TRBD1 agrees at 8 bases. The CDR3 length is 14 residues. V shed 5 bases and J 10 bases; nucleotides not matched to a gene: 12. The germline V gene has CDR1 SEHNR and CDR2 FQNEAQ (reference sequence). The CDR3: CASSPPLRTGLAFF. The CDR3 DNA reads TGTGCCAGCAGCCCCCCCTTGCGGACAGGGTTAGCTTTCTTT.

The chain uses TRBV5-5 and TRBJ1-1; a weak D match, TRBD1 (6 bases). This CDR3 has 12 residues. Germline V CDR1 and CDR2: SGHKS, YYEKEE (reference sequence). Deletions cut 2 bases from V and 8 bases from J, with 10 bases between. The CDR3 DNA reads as TGTGCCAGCAGCTTCTTTGACAGGGAAGCTTTCTTT. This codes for CASSFFDREAFF.

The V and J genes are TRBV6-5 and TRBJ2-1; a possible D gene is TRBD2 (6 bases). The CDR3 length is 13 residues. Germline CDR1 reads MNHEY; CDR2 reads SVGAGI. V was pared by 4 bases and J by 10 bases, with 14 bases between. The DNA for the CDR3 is TGTGCCAGCAGTTCCAGACCCGGAGGGGAGCAGTTCTTC. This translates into CASSSRPGGEQFF.

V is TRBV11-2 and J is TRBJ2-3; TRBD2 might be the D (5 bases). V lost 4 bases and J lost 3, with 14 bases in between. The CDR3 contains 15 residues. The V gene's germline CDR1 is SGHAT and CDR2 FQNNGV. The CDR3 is CASSYRGVITDTQYF. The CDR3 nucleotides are TGTGCCAGCAGCTATCGGGGAGTTATTACAGATACGCAGTATTTT.

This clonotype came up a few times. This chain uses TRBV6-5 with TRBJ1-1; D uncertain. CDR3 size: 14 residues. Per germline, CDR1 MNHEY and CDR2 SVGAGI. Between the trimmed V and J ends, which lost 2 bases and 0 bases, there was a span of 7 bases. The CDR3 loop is CASSYALLNTEAFF. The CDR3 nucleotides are TGTGCCAGCAGTTACGCACTTTTGAACACTGAAGCTTTCTTT.

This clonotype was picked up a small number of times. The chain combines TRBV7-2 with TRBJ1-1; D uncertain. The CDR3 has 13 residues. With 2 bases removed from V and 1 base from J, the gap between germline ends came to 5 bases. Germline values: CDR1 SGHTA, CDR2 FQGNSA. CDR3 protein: CASSLPENTEAFF. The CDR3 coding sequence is TGTGCCAGCAGCTTACCAGAGAACACTGAAGCTTTCTTT. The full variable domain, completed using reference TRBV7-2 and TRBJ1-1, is GAGVSQSPSNKVTEKGKDVELRCDPISGHTALYWYRQSLGQGLEFLIYFQGNSAPDKSGLPSDRFSAERTGGSVSTLTIQRTQQEDSAVYLCASSLPENTEAFFGQGTRLTVV.

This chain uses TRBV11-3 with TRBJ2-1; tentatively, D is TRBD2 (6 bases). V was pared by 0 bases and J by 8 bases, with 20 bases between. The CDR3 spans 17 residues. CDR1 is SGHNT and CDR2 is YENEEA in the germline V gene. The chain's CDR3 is CASSLDARGTGQDEQFF. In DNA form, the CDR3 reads TGTGCCAGCAGCTTAGATGCTCGGGGGACGGGGCAGGATGAGCAGTTCTTC. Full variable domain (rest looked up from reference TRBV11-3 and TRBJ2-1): EAGVVQSPRYKIIEKKQPVAFWCNPISGHNTLYWYLQNLGQGPELLIRYENEEAVDDSQLPKDRFSAERLKGVDSTLKIQPAELGDSAVYLCASSLDARGTGQDEQFFGPGTRLTVL.

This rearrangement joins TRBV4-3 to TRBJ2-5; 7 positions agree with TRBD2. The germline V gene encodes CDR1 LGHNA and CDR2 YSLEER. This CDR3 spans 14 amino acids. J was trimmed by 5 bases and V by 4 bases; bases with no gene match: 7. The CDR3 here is CASSRGLDEETQYF. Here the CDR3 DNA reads TGCGCCAGCAGCCGTGGACTAGACGAGGAGACCCAGTACTTC.

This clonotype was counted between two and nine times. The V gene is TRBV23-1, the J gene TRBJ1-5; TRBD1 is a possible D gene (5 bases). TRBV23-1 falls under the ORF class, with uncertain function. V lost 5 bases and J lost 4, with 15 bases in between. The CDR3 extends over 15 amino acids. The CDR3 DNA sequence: TGCGCCAGCAGTTGTACGGGACCGAAAAATCAGCCCCAGCATTTT. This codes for CASSCTGPKNQPQHF.

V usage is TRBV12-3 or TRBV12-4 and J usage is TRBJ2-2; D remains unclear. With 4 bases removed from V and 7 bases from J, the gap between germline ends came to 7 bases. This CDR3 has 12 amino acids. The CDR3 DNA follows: TGTGCCAGCAGTTCAGTAGGCGGGGAGCTGTTTTTT. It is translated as CASSSVGGELFF.

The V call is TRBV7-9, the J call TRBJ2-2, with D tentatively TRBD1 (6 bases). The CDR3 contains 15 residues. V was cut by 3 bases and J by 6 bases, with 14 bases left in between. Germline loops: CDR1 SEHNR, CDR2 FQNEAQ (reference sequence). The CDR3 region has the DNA TGTGCCAGCAGCTTCAGGGGTGCATGGTCCGGGGAGCTGTTTTTT. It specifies CASSFRGAWSGELFF.

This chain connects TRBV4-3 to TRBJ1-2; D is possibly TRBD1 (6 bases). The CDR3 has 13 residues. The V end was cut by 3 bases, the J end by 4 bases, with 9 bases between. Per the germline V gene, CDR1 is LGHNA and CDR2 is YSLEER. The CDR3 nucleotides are TGCGCCAGCAGCCAGACAGGCTCCTATGGCTACACCTTC. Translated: CASSQTGSYGYTF.

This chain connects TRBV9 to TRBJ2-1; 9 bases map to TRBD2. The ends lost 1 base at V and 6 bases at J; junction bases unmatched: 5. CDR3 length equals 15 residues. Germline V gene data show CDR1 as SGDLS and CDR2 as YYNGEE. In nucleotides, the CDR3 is TGTGCCAGCAGCGTAACGGCGGGGGGGTTCAATGAGCAGTTCTTC. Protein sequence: CASSVTAGGFNEQFF.

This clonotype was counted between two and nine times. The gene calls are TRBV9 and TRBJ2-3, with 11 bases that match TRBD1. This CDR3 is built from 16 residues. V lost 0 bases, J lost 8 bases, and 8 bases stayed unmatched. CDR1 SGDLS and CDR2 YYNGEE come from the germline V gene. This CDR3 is CASSVAPGTGGGTQYF. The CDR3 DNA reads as TGTGCCAGCAGCGTAGCCCCAGGGACAGGGGGAGGTACGCAGTATTTT. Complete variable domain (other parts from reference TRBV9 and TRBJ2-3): DSGVTQTPKHLITATGQRVTLRCSPRSGDLSVYWYQQSLDQGLQFLIQYYNGEERAKGNILERFSAQQFPDLHSELNLSSLELGDSALYFCASSVAPGTGGGTQYFGPGTRLTVL.

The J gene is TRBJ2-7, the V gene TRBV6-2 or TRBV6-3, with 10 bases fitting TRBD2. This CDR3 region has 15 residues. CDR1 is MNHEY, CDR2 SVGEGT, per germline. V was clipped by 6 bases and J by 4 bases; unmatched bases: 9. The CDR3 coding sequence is TGTGCCAGCAGCTCCAGCGGGGGGGCCCAGTACGAGCAGTACGTC. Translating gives CASSSSGGAQYEQYV.

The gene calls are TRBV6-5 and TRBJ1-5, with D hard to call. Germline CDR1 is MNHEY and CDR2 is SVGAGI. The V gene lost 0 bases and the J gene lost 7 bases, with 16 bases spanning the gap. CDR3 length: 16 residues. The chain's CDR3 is CASSYSRYSLGQPQHF. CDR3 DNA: TGTGCCAGCAGTTACTCGAGGTACAGTTTGGGACAGCCCCAGCATTTT.

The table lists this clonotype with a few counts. DNA of the CDR3: TGTGCCAGCAGCTTCGAAAGATACAATGAGCAGTTCTTC. It translates to CASSFERYNEQFF. This chain connects TRBV5-6 to TRBJ2-1, with unresolved D. Trimming removed 2 bases from V and 4 bases from J, with 7 bases in between. The CDR3 covers 13 residues. CDR1 and CDR2 from the germline V gene are SGHDT and YYEEEE.

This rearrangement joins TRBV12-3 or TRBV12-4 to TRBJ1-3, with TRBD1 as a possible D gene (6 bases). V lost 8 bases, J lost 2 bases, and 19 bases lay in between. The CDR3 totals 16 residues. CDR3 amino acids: CASSKTGGGPGNTIYF. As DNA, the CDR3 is TGTGCCAGCTCTAAAACGGGAGGGGGACCTGGAAACACCATATATTTT.

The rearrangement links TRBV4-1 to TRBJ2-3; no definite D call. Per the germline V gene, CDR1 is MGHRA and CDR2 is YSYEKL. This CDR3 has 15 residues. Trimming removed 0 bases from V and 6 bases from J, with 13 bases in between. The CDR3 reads CASSQDDPQRDTQYF. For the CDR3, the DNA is TGCGCCAGCAGCCAAGATGACCCACAGCGCGATACGCAGTATTTT.

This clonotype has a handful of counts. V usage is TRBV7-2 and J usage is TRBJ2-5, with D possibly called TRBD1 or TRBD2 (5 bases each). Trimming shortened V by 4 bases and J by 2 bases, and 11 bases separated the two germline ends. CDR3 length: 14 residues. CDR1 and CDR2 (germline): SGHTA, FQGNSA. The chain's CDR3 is CASSSTRGQETQYF. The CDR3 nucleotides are TGTGCCAGCAGCTCAACTAGGGGACAAGAGACCCAGTACTTC.

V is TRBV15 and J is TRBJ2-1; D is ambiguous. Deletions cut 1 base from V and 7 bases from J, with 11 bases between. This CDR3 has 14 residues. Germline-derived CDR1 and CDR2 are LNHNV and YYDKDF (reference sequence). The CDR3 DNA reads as TGTGCCACCAGCAGAGCGCCTGGGCGGAATGAGCAGTTCTTC. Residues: CATSRAPGRNEQFF.

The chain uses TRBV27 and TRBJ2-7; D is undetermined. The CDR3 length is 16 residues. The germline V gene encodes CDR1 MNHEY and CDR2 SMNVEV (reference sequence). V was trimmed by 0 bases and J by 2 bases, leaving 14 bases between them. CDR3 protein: CASSLSLQWWTYEQYF. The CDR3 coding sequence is TGTGCCAGCAGTTTATCGCTCCAGTGGTGGACCTACGAGCAGTACTTC.

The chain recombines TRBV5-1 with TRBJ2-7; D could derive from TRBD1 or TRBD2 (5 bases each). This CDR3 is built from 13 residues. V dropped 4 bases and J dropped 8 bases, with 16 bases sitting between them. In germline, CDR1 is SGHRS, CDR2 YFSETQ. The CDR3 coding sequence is TGCGCCAGCAGCCCTCATGAGGGGAAGAAGCAGTACGTC. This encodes CASSPHEGKKQYV.

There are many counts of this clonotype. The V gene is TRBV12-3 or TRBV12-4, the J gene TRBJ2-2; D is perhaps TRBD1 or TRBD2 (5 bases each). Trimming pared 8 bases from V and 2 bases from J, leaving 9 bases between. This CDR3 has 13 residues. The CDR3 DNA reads TGTGCCAGCCCCGGGACCAACACCGGGGAGCTGTTTTTT. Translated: CASPGTNTGELFF.

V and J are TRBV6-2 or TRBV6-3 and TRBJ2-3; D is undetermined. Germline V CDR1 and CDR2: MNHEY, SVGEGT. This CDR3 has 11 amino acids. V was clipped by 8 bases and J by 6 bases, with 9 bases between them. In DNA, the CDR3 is TGTGCCAGCCGGTTGAGGGATACGCAGTATTTT. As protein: CASRLRDTQYF.

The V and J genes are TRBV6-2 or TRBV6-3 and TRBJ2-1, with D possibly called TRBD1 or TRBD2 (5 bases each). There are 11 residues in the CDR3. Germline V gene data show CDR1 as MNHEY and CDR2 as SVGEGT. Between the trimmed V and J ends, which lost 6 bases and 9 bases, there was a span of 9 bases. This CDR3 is CASSHGTEQFF. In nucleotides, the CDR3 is TGTGCCAGCAGCCACGGGACTGAGCAGTTCTTC.